A selection of T cell receptor beta chains follows, all from one sample in a study of OX40 agonist ivuxolimab in advanced cancers. Profiling relied on immunoSEQ multiplex PCR, and the TCRdb table lists in-frame clones only, not all of them. The sample includes about 83,000 clones, around four fifths of them seen just once. Sequenced here: CD4+ or CD8+ T cells sorted from blood, sampled in a trial of the OX40 agonist ivuxolimab. The receptors come from an adult with an advanced solid tumor such as melanoma, head and neck, liver or kidney cancer. Both conserved end residues are part of each CDR3. The order of the fields is J gene, D gene, V gene, clone size, CDR3 length, CDR3 DNA, CDR3 protein. The D gene is left open where the match is weak. Clone size is shown for a subset of rows, as once, few, many or a class of expanded clone.

>TRBJ1-2|.|TRBV15|.|13
TGTGCCACCAGCAGAGACAGGGGCGATGGCTACACCTTC
CATSRDRGDGYTF
>TRBJ2-3|.|TRBV7-9|.|15
TGTGCCAGCAGCTTTGATAGACGAGGGGCTCATACGCAGTATTTT
CASSFDRRGAHTQYF
>TRBJ2-7|TRBD2|TRBV6-5|once|15
TGTGCCAGCAGTTACTCTGGCGGGGGGGCCGACGAGCAGTACTTC
CASSYSGGGADEQYF
>TRBJ2-1|TRBD2|TRBV19|.|15
TGTGCCAGTAGTAAACTAGCGGGGAATTACAATGAGCAGTTCTTC
CASSKLAGNYNEQFF
>TRBJ2-7|TRBD1|TRBV5-1|.|13
TGCGCCAGCAGCTTAGGACAGGACTACGAGCAGTACTTC
CASSLGQDYEQYF
>TRBJ1-3|.|TRBV5-4|.|15
TGTGCCAGCAGCTTGGACCCTTTCTCTGGAAACACCATATATTTT
CASSLDPFSGNTIYF
>TRBJ1-2|.|TRBV20-1|few|11
TGCAGTGCTAGTCGTAACTATGGCTACACCTTC
CSASRNYGYTF
>TRBJ2-7|.|TRBV4-3|.|16
TGCGCCAGCAGCCAAGACTTTTTCGGGGGGCTAAACGAGCAGTACTTC
CASSQDFFGGLNEQYF
>TRBJ1-5|.|TRBV21-1|.|15
TGTGCCAGCACGAGACAGGCGGGTTGCAATCAGCCCCAGCATTTT
CASTRQAGCNQPQHF
>TRBJ1-6|TRBD1|TRBV7-9|many|15
TGTGCCAGCAGCTTAGGTCAGGGGGCGGGATCACCCCTCCACTTT
CASSLGQGAGSPLHF
>TRBJ2-1|.|TRBV11-1|.|17
TGTGCCAGCAGCTTAGTCGGGAAAGCGGGCTCCTACAATGAGCAGTTCTTC
CASSLVGKAGSYNEQFF
>TRBJ2-7|.|TRBV9|.|13
TGTGCCAGCAGCGTAGGGCCCTCCTACGAGCAGTACTTC
CASSVGPSYEQYF
>TRBJ2-3|.|TRBV2|.|16
TGTGCCAGCTCCCGCGTGGGGGACCCTTGGGGAGATACGCAGTATTTT
CASSRVGDPWGDTQYF
>TRBJ1-2|TRBD1|TRBV6-5|.|15
TGTGCCAGCAGCCGGACCGGGACAGGGGACTATGGCTACACCTTC
CASSRTGTGDYGYTF
>TRBJ2-1|.|TRBV6-5|.|15
TGTGCCAGCAGTTTTAACCCGAGAGAATCCTCACCTCAGTTCTTC
CASSFNPRESSPQFF
>TRBJ2-7|TRBD1|TRBV5-4|.|14
TGTGCCAGCAGCCTGGACCGGGACAGGGGCGAGCAGTACTTC
CASSLDRDRGEQYF
>TRBJ2-7|.|TRBV5-1|.|12
TGCGCCAGCAGCACTTACAGGGACGAGCAGTACTTC
CASSTYRDEQYF
>TRBJ1-6|.|TRBV5-4|.|13
TGTGCCAGCAGCCCTACTGGGGGATCACCCCTCCACTTT
CASSPTGGSPLHF
>TRBJ2-1|TRBD2|TRBV11-2|.|19
TGTGCCAGCAGCTTAGATTTCGGTGGGCGGGGGGGCGTCTACAATGAGCAGTTCTTC
CASSLDFGGRGGVYNEQFF
>TRBJ2-5|.|TRBV9|.|16
TGTGCCAGCAGCGCACGGGACGCCGTATACCAAGAGACCCAGTACTTC
CASSARDAVYQETQYF
>TRBJ1-6|.|TRBV7-9|.|15
TGTGCCAGCAGCTCGCCGAGCTCCTATAATTCACCCCTCCACTTT
CASSSPSSYNSPLHF
>TRBJ2-7|TRBD1|TRBV28|.|15
TGTGCCAGCAGTTCGCCGGGACAGGGGAACTACGAGCAGTACTTC
CASSSPGQGNYEQYF
>TRBJ1-5|TRBD1|TRBV19|.|18
TGTGCCAGTAGTATAGATTTCAGGGGGACAGGGTCTCATCAGCCCCAGCATTTT
CASSIDFRGTGSHQPQHF
>TRBJ1-4|TRBD1|TRBV5-5|.|15
TGTGCCAGCAGCTTGTGGTGGACAGGGGATGAAAAACTGTTTTTT
CASSLWWTGDEKLFF